The 9 T cell receptor beta chains below were found in one sample sequenced in a study of control samples from healthy donors and cancer patients. This table comes from immunoSEQ multiplex PCR, and its TCRdb copy is limited to in-frame clones, with some not included. The top ten clones hold about 14% of a sample with 130,000 or so clones, just under 95% of them seen once. Sequencing used PBMCs. The receptors stem from a man aged 55-75 years with colorectal cancer.

This chain uses TRBV19 with TRBJ2-1; 7 bases align to TRBD1. This CDR3 spans 13 amino acids. CDR1 and CDR2 (germline): LNHDA, SQIVND (reference sequence). Trimming removed 4 bases from V and 9 bases from J; junction bases left unmatched: 6. The CDR3 DNA reads as TGTGCCAGTAGTACACAGGGGCCCGCTGAGCAGTTCTTC. Translation gives CASSTQGPAEQFF. Variable domain in full (rest from reference TRBV19 and TRBJ2-1): DGGITQSPKYLFRKEGQNVTLSCEQNLNHDAMYWYRQDPGQGLRLIYYSQIVNDFQKGDIAEGYSVSREKKESFPLTVTSAQKNPTAFYLCASSTQGPAEQFFGPGTRLTVL.

The chain employs TRBV6-5 and TRBJ1-6; a possible D gene is TRBD1 (6 bases). From germline, CDR1 is MNHEY and CDR2 SVGAGI. This CDR3 contains 14 residues. Trimming took 9 bases from V and 2 from J, leaving 11 bases between them. CDR3 bases: TGTGCCAGTCAAGGGGGTACCTATAATTCACCCCTCCACTTT. Residues: CASQGGTYNSPLHF.

The rearrangement joins TRBV7-2 to TRBJ1-2; tentatively, D is TRBD1 (6 bases). The germline V and J ends were trimmed by 1 base and 5 bases, with 8 bases remaining between them. The CDR3 totals 13 residues. Germline V gene sequence: CDR1 SGHTA, CDR2 FQGNSA. This CDR3 reads CASSLGGAYGYTF. In DNA form, the CDR3 reads TGTGCCAGCAGCTTAGGGGGGGCTTATGGCTACACCTTC.

This clone appeared once. The chain is built from TRBV10-1 and TRBJ2-7, with D possibly matching TRBD1 (6 bases). CDR1 is WNHNN and CDR2 is SYGVQD in the germline V gene (reference sequence). This CDR3 is 13 amino acids long. The V and J ends lost 4 bases and 4 bases respectively, with 11 bases between them. The CDR3 sequence: CASSGGHTYEQYF. CDR3 nucleotides: TGCGCCAGCAGTGGGGGACACACTTACGAGCAGTACTTC.

This clone has only a few counts. The CDR3 nucleotides are TGTGCCAGCAGCCAGGGGGTCCCCTACGAGCAGTACTTC. The encoded protein is CASSQGVPYEQYF. The genes are TRBV11-2 and TRBJ2-7, with 7 bases that match TRBD1. The length of the CDR3 is 13 residues. Germline CDR1 is SGHAT and CDR2 is FQNNGV. The ends lost 5 bases at V and 2 bases at J; junction bases unmatched: 3.

The V and J genes are TRBV4-1 and TRBJ2-2; D is unresolved. This CDR3 has 14 amino acids. Germline CDR1 is MGHRA and CDR2 is YSYEKL. V lost 0 bases and J lost 6, with 8 bases in between. In DNA form, the CDR3 reads TGCGCCAGCAGCCAAGATTTGGGGTCCGGGGAGCTGTTTTTT. Encoded protein: CASSQDLGSGELFF.

The V call is TRBV6-5, the J call TRBJ2-7; the match to TRBD1 covers 7 bases. Germline lookup yields CDR1 MNHEY and CDR2 SVGAGI. The J segment lost 3 bases and the V segment lost 6 bases, leaving 2 bases of the junction unmatched. The CDR3 extends over 12 amino acids. CDR3 in DNA: TGTGCCAGCAGGGACAGGAACTACGAGCAGTACTTC. It encodes CASRDRNYEQYF.

The chain has TRBV7-2 and TRBJ2-3; 10 positions agree with TRBD2. Losses at the gene ends were 5 bases for V and 2 bases for J; bases not matched to a gene: 7. CDR1 is SGHTA, CDR2 FQGNSA, per germline. The length of the CDR3 is 16 residues. The CDR3 is CASSLERGGHTDTQYF. The CDR3, as DNA: TGTGCCAGCAGCCTCGAGCGGGGGGGTCACACAGATACGCAGTATTTT.

This clone was detected only a few times. The chain recombines TRBV6-2 or TRBV6-3 with TRBJ2-7, with D perhaps matching TRBD1 (6 bases). The germline V gene encodes CDR1 MNHEY and CDR2 SVGEGT. The CDR3 extends over 14 amino acids. Trimming left V 2 bases short and J 3 bases short, with 11 bases between. The CDR3 DNA follows: TGTGCCAGCAGTTACCTGGACAGATACTACGAGCAGTACTTC. Translating it yields CASSYLDRYYEQYF.